This T cell receptor beta chain was sequenced in a study of CD8 T cells in ankylosing spondylitis. Study findings and constraints: Some of the motif variants had earlier been found in reactive arthritis patients' fluid and blood. It was reported that disease-linked clones were significantly enriched in matched ankylosing spondylitis synovial fluid. Relatively rare in peripheral blood, disease-linked clones were also CD8+. Eight or nine highly homologous variants made up a TCR beta motif that seemed to typify ankylosing spondylitis blood.

This CDR3 region has 16 residues. J gave up 2 bases and V 3 bases, and 6 bases lay outside the gene matches. Germline loops: CDR1 MRHNA, CDR2 SNTAGT. This clonotype was found a few times. Its antigen is not identified. As the method for making TCR beta libraries, quantitative 5'-RACE with molecular barcodes was used. TCRdb passed the 5' RACE reads through MiXCR, listing each CDR3 protein once. The sample records about 800,000 distinct CDR3 sequences, about 12% being singletons. This rearrangement joins TRBV6-4 to TRBJ2-3, with 9 bases fitting TRBD2. The specimen was blood, either unsorted or a sorted T cell fraction (not recorded which). The sequence came from a male donor with ankylosing spondylitis. In DNA form, the CDR3 reads TGTGCCAGCAGTGAAGGACTAGCGAGACCCACAGATACGCAGTATTTT. Translation gives CASSEGLARPTDTQYF.